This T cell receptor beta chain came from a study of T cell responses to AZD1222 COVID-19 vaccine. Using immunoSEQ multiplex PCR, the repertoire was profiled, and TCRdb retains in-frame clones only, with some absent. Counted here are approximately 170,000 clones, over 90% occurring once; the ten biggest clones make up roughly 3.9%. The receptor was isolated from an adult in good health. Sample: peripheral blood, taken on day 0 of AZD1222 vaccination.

In DNA, the CDR3 is TGTGCCAGCAGTTACTTTCAGGGCAGCACCGGGGAGCTGTTTTTT. It specifies CASSYFQGSTGELFF. The chain couples TRBV6-5 to TRBJ2-2, with a tentative D call TRBD1 (5 bases). V was clipped by 1 base and J by 4 bases, with 10 bases between them. Germline V gene lookup returns CDR1 MNHEY and CDR2 SVGAGI. This CDR3 comprises 15 residues.